The clone carrying this TCR beta chain was counted a single time. Its specificity is not known. One base away lies a much larger clone, so this may be a sequencing read error. Naive CD8 T cells were sorted as CD8+CD4-CCR7+CD45RA+. Previously reported methods and listed TCR primers produced the bulk TCR libraries. From the PCR reads, TCRdb called clonotypes with MiXCR, one entry per CDR3 protein. The sample consists of fewer than 350,000 distinct CDR3 sequences, 20% to 25% of them appearing once. Trimming removed 0 bases from V and 5 bases from J, with 12 bases in between. This CDR3 is 15 amino acids long. The germline V gene encodes CDR1 LGHNA and CDR2 YSLEER. This sample is drawn from a study of molecular identifiers for immune sequencing clone quantification. Broader study findings: In naive cells, clones above 20 RNA copies held under 1% of molecules, whereas in effector cells they held over 98%.

The sequence was obtained from a human donor in good health. Some libraries in this study had Jurkat cell RNA spiked in. The chain is built from TRBV4-3 and TRBJ2-3; D uncertain. The sequenced sample was naive CD8+ T cells from blood, with Jurkat cell RNA spiked in. Regarding subset: FACS-sorted CD8+CD4-CCR7+CD45RA+ naive T cells. The CDR3 region is CASSQERPTIDTQYF. The CDR3 DNA reads as TGCGCCAGCAGCCAAGAACGACCAACGATAGATACGCAGTATTTT.